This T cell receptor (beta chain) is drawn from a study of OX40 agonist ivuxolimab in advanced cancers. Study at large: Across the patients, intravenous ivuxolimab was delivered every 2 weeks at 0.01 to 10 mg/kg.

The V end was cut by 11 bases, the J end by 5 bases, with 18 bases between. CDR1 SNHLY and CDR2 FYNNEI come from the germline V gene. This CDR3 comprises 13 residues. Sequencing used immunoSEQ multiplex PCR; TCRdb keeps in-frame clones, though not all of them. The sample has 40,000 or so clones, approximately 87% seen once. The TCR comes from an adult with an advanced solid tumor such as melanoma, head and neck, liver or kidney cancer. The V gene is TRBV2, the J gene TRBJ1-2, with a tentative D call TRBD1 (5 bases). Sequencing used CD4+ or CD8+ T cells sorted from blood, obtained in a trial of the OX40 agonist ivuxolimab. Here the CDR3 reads CAHLIGGGYGYTF. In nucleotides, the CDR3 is TGTGCCCACCTTATCGGGGGTGGGTATGGCTACACCTTC.